This TCR beta chain derives from a study of T-cell reconstitution after alpha-beta-depleted transplantation in children. This clonotype has a count of ten or more. What it binds is not known. Germline CDR1 GTSNPN, CDR2 SVGIG (reference sequence). V lost 2 bases and J lost 4, with 9 bases in between. This CDR3 comprises 13 residues. Unique molecular identifiers were built into the TCRbeta library. TCRdb used MiXCR to reprocess the PCR reads, holding one entry per CDR3 protein. The sample includes about 490,000 distinct CDR3 sequences, about 10% of them seen just once. Overall study findings and caveats: Newly produced T cells mostly accounted for T-cell counts and diversity one year post-transplant. In patients about two months after transplant, alpha-beta T cells reportedly arose from several hundred expanded graft clones.

The clonotype originates from a child aged 2-15 years with inherited bone marrow failure, due to receive a stem cell transplant. The sequencing used PBMCs, collected before TCRalphabeta/CD19-depleted stem cell transplant. The rearrangement joins TRBV30 to TRBJ1-5; no firm D call. CDR3 sequence (DNA): TGTGCCTGGAGTTGGGATCCTAATCAGCCCCAGCATTTT. This translates into CAWSWDPNQPQHF. Combining the CDR3 with reference TRBV30 and TRBJ1-5 gives the whole variable domain SQTIHQWPATLVQPVGSPLSLECTVEGTSNPNLYWYRQAAGRGLQLLFYSVGIGQISSEVPQNLSASRPQDRQFILSSKKLLLSDSGFYLCAWSWDPNQPQHFGDGTRLSIL.